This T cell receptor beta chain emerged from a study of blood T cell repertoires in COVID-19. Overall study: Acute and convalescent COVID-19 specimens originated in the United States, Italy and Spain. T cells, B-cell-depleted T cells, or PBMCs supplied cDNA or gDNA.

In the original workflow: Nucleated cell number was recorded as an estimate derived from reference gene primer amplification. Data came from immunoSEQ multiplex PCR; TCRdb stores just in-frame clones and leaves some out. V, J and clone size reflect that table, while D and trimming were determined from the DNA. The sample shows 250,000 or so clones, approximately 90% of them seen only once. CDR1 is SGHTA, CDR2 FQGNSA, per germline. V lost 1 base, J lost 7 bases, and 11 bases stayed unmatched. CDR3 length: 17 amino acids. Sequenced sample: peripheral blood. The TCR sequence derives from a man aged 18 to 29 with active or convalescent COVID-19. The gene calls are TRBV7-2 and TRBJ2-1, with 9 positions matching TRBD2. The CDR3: CASSLVGRGGLKNEQFF. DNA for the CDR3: TGTGCCAGCAGCTTAGTAGGGCGGGGGGGCCTAAAAAATGAGCAGTTCTTC.